What follows is one T cell receptor (beta chain) and its context. Its antigen is not identified. These data are taken from a study of T cell repertoires in cytomegalovirus infection. TCRdb re-analysed the reads in MiXCR, keeping a single row per CDR3 protein. The table includes around 230,000 distinct CDR3 sequences, about 39% detected once. V gave up 5 bases and J gave up 2 bases; unmatched junction bases: 17. This CDR3 has 20 amino acids. The receptor comes from a human donor in good health (CMV status not recorded). Some clones in this sample may be carry-over from other donors' samples. The chain carries TRBV12-3 or TRBV12-4 and TRBJ1-6, with 8 nucleotides matching TRBD1. The source material was CD8+ T cells from cultured PBMCs, sampled from culture after CMV antigen stimulation. This CDR3 reads CASSLWTGHALKPYNSPLHF. CDR3 DNA sequence: TGTGCCAGCAGTCTCTGGACAGGGCACGCCCTTAAGCCCTATAATTCACCCCTCCACTTT.